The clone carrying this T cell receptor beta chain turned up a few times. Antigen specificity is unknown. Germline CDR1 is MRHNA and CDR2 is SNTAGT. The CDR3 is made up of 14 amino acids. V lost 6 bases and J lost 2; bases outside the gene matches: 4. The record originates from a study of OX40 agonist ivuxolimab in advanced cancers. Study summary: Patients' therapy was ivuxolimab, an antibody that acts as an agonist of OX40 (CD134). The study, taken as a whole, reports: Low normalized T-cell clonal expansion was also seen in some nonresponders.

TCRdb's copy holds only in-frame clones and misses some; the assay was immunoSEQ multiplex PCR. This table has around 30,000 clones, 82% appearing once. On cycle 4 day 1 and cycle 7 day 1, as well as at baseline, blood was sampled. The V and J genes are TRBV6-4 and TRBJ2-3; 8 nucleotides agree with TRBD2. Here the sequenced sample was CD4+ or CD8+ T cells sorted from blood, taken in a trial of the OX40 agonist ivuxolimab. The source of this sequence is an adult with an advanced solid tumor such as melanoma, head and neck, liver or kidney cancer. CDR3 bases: TGTGCCAGCAGACCGGGACTAGACACAGATACGCAGTATTTT. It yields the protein CASRPGLDTDTQYF.